Sequencing of this TCR beta chain was carried out in a study of T cell responses to AZD1222 COVID-19 vaccine. V was clipped by 9 bases and J by 8 bases, with 11 bases between them. This CDR3 is 11 amino acids long. Germline CDR1 and CDR2: LNHDA and SQIVND (reference sequence). About this clone itself: Its matching antigen is unknown.

Overall study results and limits: After two AZD1222 doses, spike-specific TCR breadth and depth rose versus day 0. Donors were mostly white British, more females; clonal diversity possibly underestimated. No repertoire was sampled before or during the peak T cell response, only after it. Spike regions recognized by vaccine-associated CD4 TCRs spanned the protein, led by 160-218 and 743-854.

The assay was immunoSEQ multiplex PCR, and TCRdb's table has in-frame clones only and misses some. Among 160,000 or so clones listed, approximately 90% were seen once. The chain has TRBV19 and TRBJ2-1; D is perhaps TRBD2 (5 bases). Material: peripheral blood, obtained 28 days after the second AZD1222 dose. This sequence was found in an adult who received the AZD1222 COVID-19 vaccine. CDR3: CASGEYYEQFF. For the CDR3, the DNA is TGTGCCAGCGGGGAGTACTATGAGCAGTTCTTC.